Ten or more counts support the clone carrying this TCR beta chain. TCRdb re-analysed the 5' RACE reads in MiXCR, keeping a single row per CDR3 protein. The sample lists hundreds of thousands of distinct CDR3 sequences, about 13% seen once, with roughly an eighth in the top ten. The germline V gene has CDR1 MNHEY and CDR2 SVGAGI. CDR3 length equals 14 residues. Deletions cut 6 bases from V and 4 bases from J, with 12 bases between. The data derive from a study of T cells after yellow fever vaccination. This sequence originates from a man aged 25 to 40 who received the YFV17D yellow fever vaccine. The sample consisted of PBMCs, taken on the day of the yellow fever booster vaccination. The V gene is TRBV6-5, the J gene TRBJ2-2, with D perhaps matching TRBD1 (6 bases). DNA of the CDR3: TGTGCCAGCAGGGTGGACAGCCTCACCGGGGAGCTGTTTTTT. Its translation is CASRVDSLTGELFF.